This T cell receptor beta chain originates from a study of OX40 agonist ivuxolimab in advanced cancers. Measured with immunoSEQ multiplex PCR; TCRdb has only the in-frame clones, and not every one. The sample lists more than 90,000 clones; around 85% were seen once. General study findings and limits: At 0.1 to 3.0 mg/kg, CD4+ and CD8+ blood T cells expanded clonally by week 6. On average, CD8+ T cells showed a greater number of expanded clones than CD4+.

To note about this clone: Its antigen remains unidentified.

The germline CDR1 and CDR2 sequences are SGHNT and YENEEA. The CDR3 spans 13 residues. The V and J ends lost 5 bases and 5 bases respectively, with 12 bases between them. The genes are TRBV11-3 and TRBJ1-2; D is uncertain. This TCR was recovered from an adult with an advanced solid tumor such as melanoma, head and neck, liver or kidney cancer. The input for sequencing was CD4+ or CD8+ T cells sorted from blood, taken in a trial of the OX40 agonist ivuxolimab. CDR3 residues: CASSPGIEYGYTF. CDR3 DNA sequence: TGTGCCAGCAGCCCCGGCATTGAGTATGGCTACACCTTC.